This TCR beta chain was recorded in a study of technical replicates of blood from a handful of donors. The CDR3 length is 13 residues. Germline values: CDR1 SGHTA, CDR2 FQGTGA. The ends were cut back, 3 bases at V and 4 bases at J, with 10 bases in the middle. The count of this clone is one. Method: immunoSEQ multiplex PCR; TCRdb's copy keeps in-frame clones and lacks some. The top ten clones hold under 5.5% of a sample with some 73,000 clones, 85% to 95% of them seen once. The clonotype was recovered from a human donor in good health. Some clones in this sample may be carry-over from other donors' samples. Sequenced material: PBMCs. The chain carries TRBV7-3 and TRBJ2-7; D gene unclear. CDR3 protein: CASSLIAGYEQYF. The CDR3 DNA follows: TGTGCCAGCAGCTTGATAGCCGGTTACGAGCAGTACTTC.